This T cell receptor (beta chain) was observed in a study of control samples from healthy donors and cancer patients. V gave up 0 bases and J gave up 10 bases, with 17 bases separating them. The CDR3 covers 15 residues. CDR1 and CDR2 from the germline V gene are LGHNA and YSLEER. TCRdb's table, derived via immunoSEQ multiplex PCR, lists solely in-frame clones and lacks some. In the table there are over 8,000 clones, approximately 90% of which are singletons. The TCR originated in a man aged 60 to 69 with colorectal cancer. V and J are TRBV4-3 and TRBJ2-3; D gene uncertain. The source material was PBMCs. CDR3 DNA sequence: TGCGCCAGCAGCCAAGAGATAAACTTTTCCTTTGCGCAGTATTTT. Encoded protein: CASSQEINFSFAQYF.